The 11 T cell receptor beta chains below were found in one sample sequenced in a study of cytomegalovirus exposure and HLA in healthy donors. Vbeta (60) and Jbeta (13) primers were used in the PCR. Libraries were prepared by immunoSEQ multiplex PCR; TCRdb keeps only in-frame clonotypes and omits some of them. This repertoire includes about 110,000 clones. The sample was PBMCs. These receptors were collected from a man younger than 45 in good health and CMV-seronegative.

This chain links TRBV7-6 with TRBJ2-5; D uncertain. Germline-derived CDR1 and CDR2 are SGHVS and FNYEAQ. The CDR3 is made up of 13 amino acids. Trimming took 1 base from V and 6 from J, leaving 9 bases between them. CDR3 coding DNA: TGTGCCAGCAGCTTAGGCGGATTTAAGACCCAGTACTTC. As protein: CASSLGGFKTQYF.

The chain recombines TRBV7-8 with TRBJ2-5; 9 bases align to TRBD1. Germline V lookup: CDR1 SGHVS, CDR2 FQNEAQ. The CDR3 loop spans 14 amino acids. V trimming: 3 bases; J trimming: 1 base; junction bases outside the gene matches: 0. CDR3 loop: CASSLTGGQETQYF. The CDR3 DNA reads as TGTGCCAGCAGCTTGACAGGGGGCCAAGAGACCCAGTACTTC.

The chain carries TRBV5-4 and TRBJ2-7; the D gene is possibly TRBD1 (6 bases). Germline-derived CDR1 and CDR2 are SGHNT and YYREEE (reference sequence). Trimming took 2 bases from V and 3 from J, leaving 12 bases between them. The length of the CDR3 is 14 residues. CDR3 loop: CASSLGQQDYEQYF. CDR3 DNA: TGTGCCAGCAGCTTAGGACAGCAGGACTACGAGCAGTACTTC.

The chain joins TRBV4-2 to TRBJ2-7, with 14 bases fitting TRBD2. V dropped 2 bases and J dropped 3; count of bases not matched to a gene: 3. This CDR3 is built from 16 residues. Per germline, CDR1 LGHNA and CDR2 YNFKEQ. CDR3 in amino acids: CASSQHGLAGGYEQYF. The DNA for the CDR3 is TGTGCCAGCAGCCAACATGGACTAGCGGGGGGCTACGAGCAGTACTTC.

The chain links TRBV28 to TRBJ2-3, with a weak D call TRBD2 (6 bases). The CDR3 runs to 18 residues. Germline lookup yields CDR1 MDHEN and CDR2 SYDVKM. V shed 6 bases and J shed 1 base, with 23 bases lying between them. CDR3 coding DNA: TGTGCCAGCAGAACCGGAGATAACATTTGGGGGGGCACAGATACGCAGTATTTT. It is translated as CASRTGDNIWGGTDTQYF.

The V call is TRBV5-6, the J call TRBJ1-2; the match to TRBD1 covers 8 bases. The germline V gene has CDR1 SGHDT and CDR2 YYEEEE. The CDR3 extends over 15 amino acids. J lost 5 bases, V lost 4 bases, and 10 bases had no gene match. The CDR3, as DNA: TGTGCCAGCAGCCTCATTTATGGACAGGGATATGGCTACACCTTC. This translates into CASSLIYGQGYGYTF. Combining the CDR3 with reference TRBV5-6 and TRBJ1-2 gives the whole variable domain DAGVTQSPTHLIKTRGQQVTLRCSPKSGHDTVSWYQQALGQGPQFIFQYYEEEERQRGNFPDRFSGHQFPNYSSELNVNALLLGDSALYLCASSLIYGQGYGYTFGSGTRLTVV.

The chain combines TRBV7-9 with TRBJ1-3; possibly TRBD1 for D (5 bases). CDR3 length: 16 residues. CDR1 is SEHNR and CDR2 is FQNEAQ in the germline V gene (reference sequence). Trimming removed 4 bases at V and 4 bases at J, with 17 bases between. CDR3 nucleotides: TGTGCCAGCAGCTCCCGACAGAAGGTAGAGGGAAACACCATATATTTT. This gives the protein CASSSRQKVEGNTIYF.

The chain joins TRBV7-9 to TRBJ1-4, with TRBD1 matching over 8 bases. CDR1 and CDR2 (germline): SEHNR, FQNEAQ (reference sequence). Trimming removed 5 bases from V and 8 bases from J; junction bases left unmatched: 7. This CDR3 contains 14 residues. DNA for the CDR3: TGTGCCAGCAGCCGGACAGGGAAGAGCGAAAAACTGTTTTTT. This encodes CASSRTGKSEKLFF. Drawing the rest from reference TRBV7-9 and TRBJ1-4, the complete variable domain is DTGVSQNPRHKITKRGQNVTFRCDPISEHNRLYWYRQTLGQGPEFLTYFQNEAQLEKSRLLSDRFSAERPKGSFSTLEIQRTEQGDSAMYLCASSRTGKSEKLFFGSGTQLSVL.

V is TRBV19 and J is TRBJ2-7, with 11 bases that match TRBD2. V dropped 6 bases and J dropped 2; count of bases not matched to a gene: 6. The V gene's germline CDR1 is LNHDA and CDR2 SQIVND (reference sequence). CDR3 length equals 15 residues. The CDR3 nucleotides read TGTGCCAGTAGCTCCTCTAGCGGGGGGCCCTACGAGCAGTACTTC. It is translated as CASSSSSGGPYEQYF.

The V call is TRBV27, the J call TRBJ1-6; D is ambiguous. The CDR3 contains 14 residues. CDR1 and CDR2 (germline): MNHEY, SMNVEV (reference sequence). The V end lost 3 bases, the J end lost 8 bases, and 11 bases lay between the germline ends. CDR3 amino acids: CASSFSPIHSPLHF. For the CDR3, the DNA is TGTGCCAGCAGTTTCTCACCTATCCATTCACCCCTCCACTTT.

CDR3 region: CASSPTQGSPYGYTF. The CDR3 DNA follows: TGTGCCAGCTCACCAACCCAGGGAAGTCCCTATGGCTACACCTTC. This chain joins TRBV18 and TRBJ1-2; tentatively, D is TRBD1 (5 bases). V lost 2 bases to trimming and J lost 4 bases, with 14 bases between them. This CDR3 spans 15 amino acids. Germline V lookup: CDR1 KGHSH, CDR2 LQKENI. Complete variable domain (other parts from reference TRBV18 and TRBJ1-2): NAGVMQNPRHLVRRRGQEARLRCSPMKGHSHVYWYRQLPEEGLKFMVYLQKENIIDESGMPKERFSAEFPKEGPSILRIQQVVRGDSAAYFCASSPTQGSPYGYTFGSGTRLTVV.